This T cell receptor beta chain was retrieved from a study of technical replicates of blood from several donors. Germline assignment: CDR1 SNHLY and CDR2 FYNNEI. Trimming removed 2 bases from V and 4 bases from J, with 15 bases in between. The CDR3 has 16 residues. Produced via immunoSEQ multiplex PCR; TCRdb's table is partial and in-frame only. The sample yields roughly 15,000 clones, 84% seen once. The V and J genes are TRBV2 and TRBJ1-5; D is perhaps TRBD1 (6 bases). Sequencing was done on a sample of PBMCs. The sequence was collected from a human donor in good health. CDR3 region: CASSETTGFRNQPQHF. The CDR3 DNA follows: TGTGCCAGCAGTGAAACTACAGGGTTTCGAAATCAGCCCCAGCATTTT.